This TCR beta chain was documented in a study of control samples from healthy donors and cancer patients. Germline CDR1 reads DFQATT; CDR2 reads SNEGSKA (reference sequence). The CDR3 is 11 amino acids. The V end lost 3 bases, the J end lost 5 bases, and 7 bases lay between the germline ends. Assay used: immunoSEQ multiplex PCR; TCRdb lists only in-frame clones, some missing. Of around 68,000 clones in the sample, approximately 88% were seen once. The sequenced material came from PBMCs. This rearrangement joins TRBV20-1 to TRBJ1-2; the D is unclear. The receptor comes from a woman in her 50s with lung cancer. As DNA, the CDR3 is TGCAGTGCTAGGACGGAGTATGGCTACACCTTC. Protein product: CSARTEYGYTF.